These T cell receptor beta chains were read from a single sample in a study of OX40 agonist ivuxolimab in advanced cancers. Assay: immunoSEQ multiplex PCR; the TCRdb copy retains only in-frame clones and omits some. This table holds tens of thousands of clones, 85% to 90% found once. Sequenced material: CD4+ or CD8+ T cells sorted from blood, taken in a trial of the OX40 agonist ivuxolimab. These receptors were collected from an adult with an advanced solid tumor such as melanoma, head and neck, liver or kidney cancer. The conserved cysteine and the conserved F or W are not part of the CDR3 here.

>TRBJ2-7|TRBV9
ASSPTPPSYEQY
>TRBJ2-7|TRBV25-1
ASSEWAGAGYEQY
>TRBJ2-5|TRBV7-7
ASSFSTGGETQY
>TRBJ1-1|TRBV6-5
ASHHGGPNTEAF
>TRBJ2-7|TRBV9
ASSLTDTFYEQY
>TRBJ1-5|TRBV19
ASSMGNQPQH
>TRBJ2-7|TRBV11-2
ASSLDGGGSSYEQY
>TRBJ1-2|TRBV2
ASSEDRSNYGYT
>TRBJ1-2|TRBV7-8
ASSQQPPWQGGIGSNYGYT
>TRBJ2-7|TRBV6-5
ASSYSASYEQY
>TRBJ2-3|TRBV5-4
ASSLVSTDTQY